The 32 T cell receptor beta chains presented below share a single source sample, sequenced in a study of cytomegalovirus exposure and HLA in healthy donors. PCR used 60 Vbeta primers and 13 Jbeta primers. Data came from immunoSEQ multiplex PCR; TCRdb stores just in-frame clones and leaves some out. The sample consists of more than 100,000 clones, around 72% of them appearing once. The sample was PBMCs. Every receptor here comes from a woman under 30 in good health and CMV-seronegative.

This rearrangement joins TRBV19 to TRBJ2-7; TRBD2 matches 7 bases. J was trimmed by 5 bases and V by 3 bases; bases with no gene match: 10. Germline CDR1 reads LNHDA; CDR2 reads SQIVND (reference sequence). The CDR3 length is 15 residues. This CDR3 is CASSIDGGSFNEQYF. The CDR3 DNA is TGTGCCAGTAGTATTGATGGCGGGAGCTTCAACGAGCAGTACTTC.

The rearrangement joins TRBV11-2 to TRBJ1-4; 10 nucleotides line up with TRBD1. This CDR3 spans 16 amino acids. V gave up 4 bases and J gave up 3 bases; unmatched junction bases: 5. In germline, CDR1 is SGHAT, CDR2 FQNNGV. CDR3 coding DNA: TGTGCCAGCAGCTGGACAGGGGGAGAGGCTAATGAAAAACTGTTTTTT. It is translated as CASSWTGGEANEKLFF.

The rearrangement uses TRBV19 and TRBJ2-3; 13 bases align to TRBD2. J gave up 3 bases and V 1 base, and 1 base lay outside the gene matches. Germline-derived CDR1 and CDR2 are LNHDA and SQIVND (reference sequence). This CDR3 comprises 16 residues. The CDR3 DNA reads as TGTGCCAGTAGTATAGGGGGACTAGCGGGAACAGATACGCAGTATTTT. Translating it yields CASSIGGLAGTDTQYF.

The rearrangement uses TRBV30 and TRBJ2-7; 8 bases agree with TRBD2. The germline V gene has CDR1 GTSNPN and CDR2 SVGIG (reference sequence). The CDR3 totals 13 residues. The V segment lost 2 bases and the J segment 6 bases; nucleotides outside the gene matches: 6. The CDR3 loop reads CAWSLLAEGEQYF. In DNA form, the CDR3 reads TGTGCCTGGAGTCTACTAGCGGAAGGCGAGCAGTACTTC.

The J gene is TRBJ2-1, the V gene TRBV27, with 15 bases lining up with TRBD2. V trimming: 3 bases; J trimming: 4 bases; junction bases outside the gene matches: 10. The germline gives CDR1 MNHEY, CDR2 SMNVEV (reference sequence). The CDR3 is 19 amino acids. The CDR3 reads CASSFGGLAGGALYNEQFF. CDR3 bases: TGTGCCAGCAGTTTCGGGGGACTAGCGGGAGGTGCGCTTTACAATGAGCAGTTCTTC.

This clone was counted between two and nine times. The chain joins TRBV6-4 to TRBJ2-3; D unresolved. Per the germline V gene, CDR1 is MRHNA and CDR2 is SNTAGT. The CDR3 runs to 17 residues. Trimming left V 0 bases short and J 2 bases short, with 15 bases between. The CDR3 region is CASSDSPLGHPTDTQYF. The CDR3 DNA sequence: TGTGCCAGCAGTGACTCCCCGCTAGGCCACCCCACAGATACGCAGTATTTT.

The chain is built from TRBV5-4 and TRBJ2-7; tentatively, D is TRBD1 (6 bases). The CDR3 has 13 amino acids. Germline CDR1 is SGHNT and CDR2 is YYREEE (reference sequence). V was cut by 4 bases and J by 7 bases, with 15 bases left in between. The CDR3 DNA sequence: TGTGCCAGCAGCCAGGTGGTAAGGGGGGAGCAGTACTTC. Translating it yields CASSQVVRGEQYF. Full variable domain (remainder filled in from reference TRBV5-4 and TRBJ2-7): ETGVTQSPTHLIKTRGQQVTLRCSSQSGHNTVSWYQQALGQGPQFIFQYYREEENGRGNFPPRFSGLQFPNYSSELNVNALELDDSALYLCASSQVVRGEQYFGPGTRLTVT.

As for this clone: Within the sample, other DNA sequences also encode this same CDR3. This chain links TRBV25-1 with TRBJ1-2; D perhaps matches TRBD1 (5 bases). The V gene's germline CDR1 is MGHDK and CDR2 SYGVNS. Trimming left V 3 bases short and J 1 base short, with 6 bases between. The CDR3 has 13 residues. The CDR3 nucleotides are TGTGCCAGCAGTGAGGGGGGTAACTATGGCTACACCTTC. Amino acid sequence: CASSEGGNYGYTF.

The chain is built from TRBV7-2 and TRBJ2-3, with D possibly being TRBD1 or TRBD2 (5 bases each). The V and J ends lost 5 bases and 8 bases respectively, with 20 bases between them. The CDR3 length is 15 residues. CDR1 SGHTA and CDR2 FQGNSA come from the germline V gene. The CDR3 coding sequence is TGTGCCAGCAGCCTAGGGGCTGAGGGATCGGGTACGCAGTATTTT. This codes for CASSLGAEGSGTQYF.

The rearrangement uses TRBV14 and TRBJ1-1; TRBD1 might be the D (5 bases). From germline, CDR1 is SGHDN and CDR2 FVKESK. The CDR3 runs to 14 residues. V was shortened by 5 bases and J by 1 base, with 11 bases between the two germline ends. In DNA form, the CDR3 reads TGTGCCAGCAGCTCAACGGGGGAGAACACTGAAGCTTTCTTT. Translation: CASSSTGENTEAFF.

The rearrangement uses TRBV4-2 and TRBJ1-5; D is unclear. V lost 1 base, J lost 8 bases, and 12 bases lay in between. This CDR3 region has 14 residues. CDR1 LGHNA and CDR2 YNFKEQ come from the germline V gene. The CDR3 protein is CASSQGHPGEPQHF. The CDR3 coding sequence is TGTGCCAGCAGCCAAGGACATCCGGGAGAGCCCCAGCATTTT.

The rearrangement uses TRBV11-2 and TRBJ2-7; D is undetermined. This CDR3 comprises 14 residues. Trimming cost V 0 bases and J 4 bases, with 10 bases left between them. CDR1 and CDR2 from the germline V gene are SGHAT and FQNNGV. This CDR3 reads CASSLEEIGYEQYF. DNA of the CDR3: TGTGCCAGCAGCTTAGAGGAAATCGGGTACGAGCAGTACTTC.

The V call is TRBV10-3, the J call TRBJ1-2, with a tentative D call TRBD1 (5 bases). Trimming took 8 bases from V and 0 from J, leaving 10 bases between them. The CDR3 covers 13 residues. Germline CDR1 and CDR2: ENHRY and SYGVKD. The CDR3 region has the DNA TGTGCCATCGAAGGGGAAGCTAACTATGGCTACACCTTC. Translation: CAIEGEANYGYTF.

This sequence joins TRBV6-1 and TRBJ1-2, with 7 bases matching TRBD1. V gave up 3 bases and J gave up 5 bases; unmatched junction bases: 9. The CDR3 is made up of 15 amino acids. CDR1 is MNHNS and CDR2 is SASEGT in the germline V gene. DNA for the CDR3: TGTGCCAGCAGTGAGGGGACAGCTAACTTTTATGGCTACACCTTC. The encoded protein is CASSEGTANFYGYTF.

The chain uses TRBV5-1 and TRBJ2-1; TRBD2 is a possible D gene (6 bases). This CDR3 region has 17 residues. Trimming removed 3 bases at V and 9 bases at J, with 25 bases between. Germline V CDR1 and CDR2: SGHRS, YFSETQ. This CDR3 is CASSSVGGETQGSEQFF. The CDR3 DNA reads as TGCGCCAGCAGCTCTGTCGGGGGAGAGACCCAAGGGAGTGAGCAGTTCTTC.

This chain links TRBV9 with TRBJ2-3, with unresolved D. Trimming took 3 bases from V and 5 from J, leaving 7 bases between them. Germline loops: CDR1 SGDLS, CDR2 YYNGEE. This CDR3 comprises 12 residues. In DNA form, the CDR3 reads TGTGCCAGCAGCGCCCGCGTAGATACGCAGTATTTT. This gives the protein CASSARVDTQYF.

V usage is TRBV30 and J usage is TRBJ2-2, with no clear D. Between the trimmed V and J ends, which lost 2 bases and 3 bases, there was a span of 4 bases. Germline V gene sequence: CDR1 GTSNPN, CDR2 SVGIG (reference sequence). CDR3 length equals 12 residues. The CDR3 spells CAWSSDTGELFF. The DNA of the CDR3 is TGTGCCTGGAGTTCCGACACCGGGGAGCTGTTTTTT. The whole variable domain, remainder taken from reference TRBV30 and TRBJ2-2, is SQTIHQWPATLVQPVGSPLSLECTVEGTSNPNLYWYRQAAGRGLQLLFYSVGIGQISSEVPQNLSASRPQDRQFILSSKKLLLSDSGFYLCAWSSDTGELFFGEGSRLTVL.

The J gene is TRBJ2-7, the V gene TRBV5-1; TRBD1 matches at 10 bases. V dropped 0 bases and J dropped 5; count of bases not matched to a gene: 2. Germline V gene lookup returns CDR1 SGHRS and CDR2 YFSETQ. The CDR3 spans 14 residues. CDR3 sequence: CASSLEDRGNEQYF. CDR3 DNA: TGCGCCAGCAGCTTGGAGGACAGGGGGAACGAGCAGTACTTC.

V gene TRBV29-1 combines with J gene TRBJ2-5; D is possibly TRBD2 (5 bases). CDR3 length equals 13 residues. The V end lost 6 bases, the J end lost 5 bases, and 16 bases lay between the germline ends. CDR1 is SQVTM and CDR2 is ANQGSEA in the germline V gene. The CDR3 sequence: CSVRTWETETQYF. The CDR3 DNA reads TGCAGCGTACGTACTTGGGAGACTGAGACCCAGTACTTC. Using reference TRBV29-1 and TRBJ2-5 for the parts outside the CDR3, the full variable domain is SAVISQKPSRDICQRGTSLTIQCQVDSQVTMMFWYRQQPGQSLTLIATANQGSEATYESGFVIDKFPISRPNLTFSTLTVSNMSPEDSSIYLCSVRTWETETQYFGPGTRLLVL.

CDR3 bases: TGTGCCAGCAGCGCTGCGGACAGGGGCGAGGTTTACGAGCAGTACTTC. It yields the protein CASSAADRGEVYEQYF. V and J are TRBV7-9 and TRBJ2-7; 9 nucleotides agree with TRBD1. V was clipped by 5 bases and J by 4 bases; unmatched bases: 12. The CDR3 is 16 amino acids. Germline assignment: CDR1 SEHNR and CDR2 FQNEAQ (reference sequence).

The chain couples TRBV11-3 to TRBJ2-2; 9 bases agree with TRBD1. The CDR3 has 14 amino acids. Trimming at V came to 5 bases and at J to 7 bases, leaving 5 bases not matched to a gene. Germline V lookup: CDR1 SGHNT, CDR2 YENEEA. CDR3 residues: CASSPGQGFGELFF. The CDR3 DNA reads as TGTGCCAGCAGCCCAGGACAGGGGTTCGGGGAGCTGTTTTTT.

This chain uses TRBV5-1 with TRBJ2-7, with 10 nucleotides matching TRBD2. V trimming: 1 base; J trimming: 6 bases; junction bases outside the gene matches: 10. Germline CDR1 SGHRS, CDR2 YFSETQ. The CDR3 has 16 residues. CDR3 residues: CASSLTSGTRRGEQYF. The DNA of the CDR3 is TGCGCCAGCAGCTTGACTAGCGGGACCCGCAGGGGCGAGCAGTACTTC. Full variable domain (remainder filled in from reference TRBV5-1 and TRBJ2-7): KAGVTQTPRYLIKTRGQQVTLSCSPISGHRSVSWYQQTPGQGLQFLFEYFSETQRNKGNFPGRFSGRQFSNSRSEMNVSTLELGDSALYLCASSLTSGTRRGEQYFGPGTRLTVT.

This chain uses TRBV18 with TRBJ2-4; a possible D gene is TRBD1 (6 bases). Trimming took 6 bases from V and 7 from J, leaving 16 bases between them. The CDR3 has 14 amino acids. Germline V CDR1 and CDR2: KGHSH, LQKENI. CDR3 nucleotide sequence: TGTGCCAGCTCCGAGGGAACAGGGCTGAACATTCAGTACTTC. This sequence encodes CASSEGTGLNIQYF.

This clone appeared a few times. The rearrangement joins TRBV27 to TRBJ2-7, with 10 bases that match TRBD2. This CDR3 comprises 14 residues. Trimming cost V 6 bases and J 3 bases; bases outside gene matches: 5. The germline gives CDR1 MNHEY, CDR2 SMNVEV (reference sequence). CDR3 loop: CASSFEREGYEQYF. DNA of the CDR3: TGTGCCAGCAGCTTCGAGCGGGAGGGCTACGAGCAGTACTTC.

The chain links TRBV29-1 to TRBJ2-7, with D possibly being TRBD2 (5 bases). The CDR3 loop spans 12 amino acids. Germline loops: CDR1 SQVTM, CDR2 ANQGSEA. Trimming took off 6 bases at V and 4 bases at J, with 13 bases between the two ends. The CDR3 reads CSVGRKRYEQYF. The DNA of the CDR3 is TGCAGCGTCGGGCGCAAGCGGTACGAGCAGTACTTC.

This clone was observed a handful of times. The chain couples TRBV29-1 to TRBJ2-5; D gene uncertain. This CDR3 contains 9 residues. The V and J ends lost 4 bases and 12 bases respectively, with 9 bases between them. Germline CDR1 is SQVTM and CDR2 is ANQGSEA. The CDR3, as DNA: TGCAGCGTTGCCGGTGCCGAGTACTTC. Translation: CSVAGAEYF.

In DNA form, the CDR3 reads TGTGCCAGCAGCCCCCCGGGACAGGGTGGAAAACTGTTTTTT. Its protein is CASSPPGQGGKLFF. The rearrangement uses TRBV16 and TRBJ1-4; 9 nucleotides match TRBD1. The germline gives CDR1 KGHSY, CDR2 FQNENV. V gave up 4 bases and J gave up 10 bases; unmatched junction bases: 7. The CDR3 totals 14 residues. Full variable domain (rest looked up from reference TRBV16 and TRBJ1-4): GEEVAQTPKHLVRGEGQKAKLYCAPIKGHSYVFWYQQVLKNEFKFLISFQNENVFDETGMPKERFSAKCLPNSPCSLEIQATKLEDSAVYFCASSPPGQGGKLFFGSGTQLSVL.

This chain joins TRBV15 and TRBJ1-1; maybe TRBD1 (5 bases). The CDR3 runs to 14 residues. Trimming pared 1 base from V and 2 bases from J, leaving 8 bases between. Germline V gene data show CDR1 as LNHNV and CDR2 as YYDKDF (reference sequence). The chain's CDR3 is CATSRGGLNTEAFF. DNA of the CDR3: TGTGCCACCAGCAGAGGGGGACTCAACACTGAAGCTTTCTTT.

The chain carries TRBV7-9 and TRBJ2-5, with TRBD1 as a possible D gene (6 bases). Trimming left V 6 bases short and J 3 bases short, with 17 bases between. Germline-derived CDR1 and CDR2 are SEHNR and FQNEAQ (reference sequence). The CDR3 is made up of 15 amino acids. The CDR3 region is CASRAELDRKETQYF. CDR3 in DNA: TGTGCCAGCAGGGCCGAACTGGACAGAAAAGAGACCCAGTACTTC.

V is TRBV11-3 and J is TRBJ2-1; maybe TRBD2 (6 bases). V shed 1 base and J shed 9 bases, with 10 bases lying between them. Germline V gene lookup returns CDR1 SGHNT and CDR2 YENEEA. The CDR3 has 13 amino acids. CDR3 in amino acids: CASSLAGAGEQFF. The DNA of the CDR3 is TGTGCCAGCAGCTTAGCGGGAGCTGGTGAGCAGTTCTTC.

This clone was recorded a few times. The chain links TRBV7-7 to TRBJ2-3; 9 bases map to TRBD1. V was pared by 5 bases and J by 5 bases, with 2 bases of the junction left unmatched. There are 13 residues in the CDR3. Germline V gene lookup returns CDR1 SSHAT and CDR2 FNYEAQ (reference sequence). The CDR3 loop reads CASSRDREDTQYF. The CDR3 DNA reads as TGTGCCAGCAGCCGGGACAGGGAAGATACGCAGTATTTT.

This chain joins TRBV27 and TRBJ2-1, with a possible D match to TRBD2 (6 bases). Trimming stripped 6 bases from V and 2 bases from J, with 11 bases between. The CDR3 runs to 14 residues. Germline V gene lookup returns CDR1 MNHEY and CDR2 SMNVEV (reference sequence). The CDR3 nucleotides read TGTGCCAGCAGCATAGGCGGGGCCTACAATGAGCAGTTCTTC. Protein sequence: CASSIGGAYNEQFF.